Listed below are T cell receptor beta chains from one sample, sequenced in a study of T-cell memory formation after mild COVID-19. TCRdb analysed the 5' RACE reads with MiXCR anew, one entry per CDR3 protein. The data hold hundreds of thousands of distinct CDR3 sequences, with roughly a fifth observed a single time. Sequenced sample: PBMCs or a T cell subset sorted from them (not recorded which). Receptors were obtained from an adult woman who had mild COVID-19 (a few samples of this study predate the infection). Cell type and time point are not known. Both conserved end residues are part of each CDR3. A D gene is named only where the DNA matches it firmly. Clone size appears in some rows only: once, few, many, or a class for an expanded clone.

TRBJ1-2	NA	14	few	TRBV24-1	TGTGCCACCAGTGATGGAGCCGGGGTACGTGGCTACACCTTC	CATSDGAGVRGYTF
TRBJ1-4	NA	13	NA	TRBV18	TGTGCCAGCTCACCACGAGAGAGGGAAAAACTGTTTTTT	CASSPREREKLFF
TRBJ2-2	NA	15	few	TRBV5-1	TGCGCCAGCAGCTTTTGGGACTTTAACACCGGGGAGCTGTTTTTT	CASSFWDFNTGELFF
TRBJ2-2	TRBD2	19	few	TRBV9	TGTGCCAGCAGCGTAGGACTAGCGGGAGTTCGACACCTCACCGGGGAGCTGTTTTTT	CASSVGLAGVRHLTGELFF
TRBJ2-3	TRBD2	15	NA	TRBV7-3	TGTGCCAGCAGCTTGGGTAGCGGGAGGGCAGATACGCAGTATTTT	CASSLGSGRADTQYF
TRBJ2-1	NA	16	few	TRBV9	TGTGCCAGCAGCGTAGAGAAAAAAGGCTCCTACAATGAGCAGTTCTTC	CASSVEKKGSYNEQFF
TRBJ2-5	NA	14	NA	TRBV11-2	TGTGCCAGCAGAAGGTTAGGCAACCAAGAGACCCAGTACTTC	CASRRLGNQETQYF
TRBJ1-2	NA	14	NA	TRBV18	TGTGCCAGCTCACCGGCCGGAACTAACTATGGCTACACCTTC	CASSPAGTNYGYTF
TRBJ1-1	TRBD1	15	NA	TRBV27	TGTGCCAGCAGTTTAGTGGAGGACAGGGGCGCTGAAGCTTTCTTT	CASSLVEDRGAEAFF
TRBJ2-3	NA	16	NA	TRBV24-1	TGTGCCACCAGTGATACCGGTGGGGGTCCCACAGATACGCAGTATTTT	CATSDTGGGPTDTQYF
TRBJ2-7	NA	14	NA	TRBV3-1	TGTGCCAGCAGCCGGCTTGCGGAGGTAGACGAGCAGTACTTC	CASSRLAEVDEQYF
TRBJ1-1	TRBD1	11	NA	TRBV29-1	TGCAGCGTAAAAACAGGGGGTGAAGCTTTCTTT	CSVKTGGEAFF
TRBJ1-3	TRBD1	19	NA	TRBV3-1	TGTGCCAGCAGCCATCTACCCTCATCGGGGACAGGGGGAAAAAACACCATATATTTT	CASSHLPSSGTGGKNTIYF
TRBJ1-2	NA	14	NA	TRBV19	TGTGCCAGTAGATCCGGACGGGAGACTGGTGGCTACACCTTC	CASRSGRETGGYTF
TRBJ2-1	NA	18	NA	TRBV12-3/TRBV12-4	TGTGCCAGCAGTCCCTACGCCTCAGGGGTCAAGAGGTACAATGAGCAGTTCTTC	CASSPYASGVKRYNEQFF
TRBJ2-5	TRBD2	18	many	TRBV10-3	TGTGCCATCAGTGAGCCCCCGGGACTAGCGGGGACGGGAGAGACCCAGTACTTC	CAISEPPGLAGTGETQYF
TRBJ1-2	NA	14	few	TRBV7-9	TGTGCCAGCAGCGTTCCGGGGCCCGCCTATGGCTACACCTTC	CASSVPGPAYGYTF
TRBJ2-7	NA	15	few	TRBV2	TGTGCCAGCAGTGAGTCTGGGGGCGCGGACTACGAGCAGTACTTC	CASSESGGADYEQYF
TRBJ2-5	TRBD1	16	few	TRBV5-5	TGTGCCAGCAGCTTGGTAGAGGGGGCAACGACGAAGACCCAGTACTTC	CASSLVEGATTKTQYF
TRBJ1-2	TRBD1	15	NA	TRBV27	TGTGCCAGCACCTTCCGGACAGGGGAACTCTATGGCTACACCTTC	CASTFRTGELYGYTF
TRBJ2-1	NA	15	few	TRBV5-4	TGTGCCAGCAGTTCGTCGGGAGCTCGTTACAATGAGCAGTTCTTC	CASSSSGARYNEQFF
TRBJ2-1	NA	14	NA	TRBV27	TGTGCCAGCAGTTACCGTCAGGGCACTAATGAGCAGTTCTTC	CASSYRQGTNEQFF
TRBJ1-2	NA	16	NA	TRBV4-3	TGCGCCAGCAGCCAAGATCGGGGACCAAGGACGGTTGGCTACACCTTC	CASSQDRGPRTVGYTF
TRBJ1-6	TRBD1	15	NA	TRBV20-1	TGCAGTGCCATCCCCGCGGGACAGTATAATTCACCCCTCCACTTT	CSAIPAGQYNSPLHF
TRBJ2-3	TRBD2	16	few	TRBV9	TGTGCCAGCAGCGAACTAGCGGACCTTAGCACAGATACGCAGTATTTT	CASSELADLSTDTQYF
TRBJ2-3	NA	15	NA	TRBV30	TGTGCCTGGAGTGCAGATGAGGGTAATTCAGATACGCAGTATTTT	CAWSADEGNSDTQYF